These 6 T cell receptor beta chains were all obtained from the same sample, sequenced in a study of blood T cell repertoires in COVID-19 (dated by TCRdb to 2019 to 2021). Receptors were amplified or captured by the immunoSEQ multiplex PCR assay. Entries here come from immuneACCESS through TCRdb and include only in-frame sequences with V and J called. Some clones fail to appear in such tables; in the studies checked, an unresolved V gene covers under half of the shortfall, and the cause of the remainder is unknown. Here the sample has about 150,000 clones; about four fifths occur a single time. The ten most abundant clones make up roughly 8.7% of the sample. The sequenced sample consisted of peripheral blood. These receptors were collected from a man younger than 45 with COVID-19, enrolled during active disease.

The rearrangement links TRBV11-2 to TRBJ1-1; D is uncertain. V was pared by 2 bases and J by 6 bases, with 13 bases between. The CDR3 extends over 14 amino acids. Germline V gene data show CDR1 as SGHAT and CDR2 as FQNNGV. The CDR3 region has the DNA TGTGCCAGCAGCTTACGGTATTCGATTTCTGAAGCTTTCTTT. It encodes CASSLRYSISEAFF.

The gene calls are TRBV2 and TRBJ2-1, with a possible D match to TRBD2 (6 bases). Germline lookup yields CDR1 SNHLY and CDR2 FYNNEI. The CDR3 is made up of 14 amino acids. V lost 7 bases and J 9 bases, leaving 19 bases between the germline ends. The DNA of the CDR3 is TGTGCCAGCAAGGTAAATAGCGGAGGCGGTGAGCAGTTCTTC. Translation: CASKVNSGGGEQFF.

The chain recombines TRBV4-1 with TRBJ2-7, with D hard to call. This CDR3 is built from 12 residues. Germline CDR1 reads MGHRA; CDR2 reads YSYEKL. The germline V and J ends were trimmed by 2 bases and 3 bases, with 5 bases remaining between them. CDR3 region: CASSQHFYEQYF. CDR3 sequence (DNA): TGCGCCAGCAGCCAACACTTCTACGAGCAGTACTTC.

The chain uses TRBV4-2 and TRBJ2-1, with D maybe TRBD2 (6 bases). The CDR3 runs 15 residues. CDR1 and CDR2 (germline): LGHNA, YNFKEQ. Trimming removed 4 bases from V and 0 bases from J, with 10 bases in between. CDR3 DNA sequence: TGTGCCAGCAGCCCCCGGGACTTCTCCTACAATGAGCAGTTCTTC. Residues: CASSPRDFSYNEQFF.

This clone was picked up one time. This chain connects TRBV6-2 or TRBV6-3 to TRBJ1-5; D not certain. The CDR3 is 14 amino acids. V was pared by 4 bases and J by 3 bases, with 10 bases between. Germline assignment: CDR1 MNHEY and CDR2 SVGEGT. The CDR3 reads CASSSSEVNQPQHF. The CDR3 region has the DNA TGTGCCAGCAGTTCGTCAGAAGTCAATCAGCCCCAGCATTTT.

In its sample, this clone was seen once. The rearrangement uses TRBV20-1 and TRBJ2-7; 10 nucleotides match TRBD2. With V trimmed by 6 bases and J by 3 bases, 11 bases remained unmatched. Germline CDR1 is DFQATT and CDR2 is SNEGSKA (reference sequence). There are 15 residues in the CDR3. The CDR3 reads CSASTRLAGRYEQYF. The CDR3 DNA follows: TGCAGTGCCAGTACTCGACTAGCGGGTCGCTACGAGCAGTACTTC.